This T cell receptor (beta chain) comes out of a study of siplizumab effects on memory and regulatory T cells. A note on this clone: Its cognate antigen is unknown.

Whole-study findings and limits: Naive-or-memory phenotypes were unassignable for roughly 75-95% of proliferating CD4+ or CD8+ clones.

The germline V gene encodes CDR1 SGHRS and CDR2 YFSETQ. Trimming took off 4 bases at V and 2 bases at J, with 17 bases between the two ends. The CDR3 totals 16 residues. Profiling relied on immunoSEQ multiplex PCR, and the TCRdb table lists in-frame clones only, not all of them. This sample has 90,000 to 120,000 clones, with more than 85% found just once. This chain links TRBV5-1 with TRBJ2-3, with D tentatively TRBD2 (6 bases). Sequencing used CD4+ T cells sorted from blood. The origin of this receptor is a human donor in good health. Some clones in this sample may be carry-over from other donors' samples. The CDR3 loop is CASSAASVTLTDTQYF. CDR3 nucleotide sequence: TGCGCCAGCAGCGCGGCTAGCGTGACACTCACAGATACGCAGTATTTT.